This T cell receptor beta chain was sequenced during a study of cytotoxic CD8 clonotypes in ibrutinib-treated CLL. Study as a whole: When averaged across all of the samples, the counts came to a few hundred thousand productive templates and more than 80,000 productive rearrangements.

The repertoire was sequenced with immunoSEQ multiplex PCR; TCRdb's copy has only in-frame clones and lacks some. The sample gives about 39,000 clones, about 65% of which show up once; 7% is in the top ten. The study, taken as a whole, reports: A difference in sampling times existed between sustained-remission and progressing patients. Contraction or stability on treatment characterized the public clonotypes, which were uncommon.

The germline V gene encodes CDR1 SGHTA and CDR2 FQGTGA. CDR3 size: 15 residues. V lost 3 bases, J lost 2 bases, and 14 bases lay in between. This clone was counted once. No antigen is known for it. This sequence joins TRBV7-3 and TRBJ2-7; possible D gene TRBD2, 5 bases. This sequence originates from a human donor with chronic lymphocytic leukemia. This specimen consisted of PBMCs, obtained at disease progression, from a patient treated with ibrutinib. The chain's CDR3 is CASSFQTTPAYEQYF. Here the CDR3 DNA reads TGTGCCAGCAGCTTCCAGACTACCCCCGCCTACGAGCAGTACTTC.